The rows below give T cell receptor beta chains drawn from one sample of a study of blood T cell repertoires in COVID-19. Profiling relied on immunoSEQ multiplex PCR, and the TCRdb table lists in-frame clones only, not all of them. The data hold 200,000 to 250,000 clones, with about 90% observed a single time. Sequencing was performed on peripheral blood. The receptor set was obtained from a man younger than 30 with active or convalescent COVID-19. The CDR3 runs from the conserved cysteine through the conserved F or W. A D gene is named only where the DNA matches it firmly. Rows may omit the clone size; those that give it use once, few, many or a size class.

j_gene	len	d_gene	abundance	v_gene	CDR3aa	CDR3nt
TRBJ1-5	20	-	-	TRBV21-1	CASKRLCVGGDLNSNQPQHF	TGTGCCAGCAAGCGCCTTTGTGTAGGGGGGGACTTAAATAGCAATCAGCCCCAGCATTTT
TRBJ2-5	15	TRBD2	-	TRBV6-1	CASSESAGGLETQYF	TGTGCCAGCAGTGAATCAGCGGGAGGATTGGAGACCCAGTACTTC
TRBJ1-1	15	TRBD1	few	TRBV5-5	CASSLNQGAESEAFF	TGTGCCAGCAGCTTGAACCAGGGGGCAGAGTCTGAAGCTTTCTTT
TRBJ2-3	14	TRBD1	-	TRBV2	CASSGQGGTDTQYF	TGTGCCAGCAGTGGACAGGGTGGCACAGATACGCAGTATTTT
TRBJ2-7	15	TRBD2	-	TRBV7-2	CASSPQAGATTEQYF	TGTGCCAGCAGCCCCCAAGCGGGAGCAACCACCGAGCAGTACTTC
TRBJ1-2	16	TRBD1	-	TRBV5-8	CASSSLAGQGYYGYTF	TGTGCCAGCAGCTCTCTAGCCGGACAGGGTTACTATGGCTACACCTTC
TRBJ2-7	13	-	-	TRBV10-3	CAISEPATYEQYF	TGTGCCATCAGTGAGCCTGCTACCTACGAGCAGTACTTC
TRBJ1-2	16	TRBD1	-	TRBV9	CASSAQGQGADYGYTF	TGTGCCAGCAGCGCACAGGGACAGGGGGCTGACTATGGCTACACCTTC
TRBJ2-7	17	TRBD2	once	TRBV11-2	CASSTMTGTRLFYEQYF	TGTGCCAGCAGCACCATGACCGGGACTAGGTTGTTCTACGAGCAGTACTTC
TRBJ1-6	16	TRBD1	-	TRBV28	CASSLYRGWNNSPLHF	TGTGCCAGCAGTTTATACAGGGGGTGGAATAATTCACCCCTCCACTTT
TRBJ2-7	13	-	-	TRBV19	CASSIGLSYEQYF	TGTGCCAGTAGTATCGGACTTTCCTACGAGCAGTACTTC
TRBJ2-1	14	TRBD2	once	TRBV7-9	CASSGLAGVNEQFF	TGTGCCAGCAGTGGACTAGCGGGTGTCAATGAGCAGTTCTTC
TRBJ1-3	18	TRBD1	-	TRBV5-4	CASSPPLGTGTPGNTIYF	TGTGCCAGCAGCCCACCCCTTGGGACAGGCACCCCTGGAAACACCATATATTTT
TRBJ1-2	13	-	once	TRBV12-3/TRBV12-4	CASSQGFNYGYTF	TGTGCCAGCAGTCAGGGATTTAACTATGGCTACACCTTC
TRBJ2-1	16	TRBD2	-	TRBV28	CASSFHGLADYNEQFF	TGTGCCAGCAGTTTCCACGGACTAGCAGACTACAATGAGCAGTTCTTC
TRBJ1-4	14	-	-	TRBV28	CASSSGSTNEKLFF	TGTGCCAGCAGTTCGGGATCAACTAATGAAAAACTGTTTTTT
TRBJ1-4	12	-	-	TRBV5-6	CASSFGGEKLFF	TGTGCCAGCAGCTTTGGGGGGGAAAAACTGTTTTTT
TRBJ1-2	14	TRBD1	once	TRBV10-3	CAISDRTGSEGYTF	TGTGCCATCAGTGATCGGACAGGGAGCGAAGGCTACACCTTC
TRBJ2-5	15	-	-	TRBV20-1	CSASWRQRVEATQYF	TGCAGTGCTAGTTGGCGGCAGAGGGTGGAAGCGACCCAGTACTTC
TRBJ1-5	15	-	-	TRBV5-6	CASSLLGDSNQPQHF	TGTGCCAGCAGCTTGTTAGGGGATAGCAATCAGCCCCAGCATTTT
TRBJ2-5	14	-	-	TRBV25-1	CASSDQGGRETQYF	TGTGCCAGCAGTGATCAGGGCGGCCGGGAGACCCAGTACTTC
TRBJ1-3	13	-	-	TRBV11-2	CASSLGRGNTIYF	TGTGCCAGCAGCTTAGGCAGAGGAAACACCATATATTTT
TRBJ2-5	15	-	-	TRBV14	CASSQLQGPQETQYF	TGTGCCAGCAGCCAGCTACAGGGCCCCCAAGAGACCCAGTACTTC
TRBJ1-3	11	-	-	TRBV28	CASSFSYTIYF	TGTGCCAGCAGTTTCTCTTACACCATATATTTT
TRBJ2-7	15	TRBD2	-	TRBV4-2	CASSQENGRGYEQYF	TGTGCCAGCAGCCAAGAAAACGGGAGGGGCTACGAGCAGTACTTC
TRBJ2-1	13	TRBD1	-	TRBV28	CASSPDRVREQFF	TGTGCCAGCAGTCCAGACAGGGTCCGAGAGCAGTTCTTC
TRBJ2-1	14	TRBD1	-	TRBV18	CASSAGTGRNEQFF	TGTGCCAGCTCAGCGGGGACAGGGCGCAATGAGCAGTTCTTC
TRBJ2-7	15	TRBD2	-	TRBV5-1	CASSLARGLAGVEYF	TGCGCCAGCAGCTTGGCCAGGGGACTAGCGGGAGTTGAGTACTTC
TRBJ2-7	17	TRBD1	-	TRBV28	CASSSRTGGATHYEQYF	TGTGCCAGCAGTTCAAGGACAGGGGGCGCGACTCACTACGAGCAGTACTTC
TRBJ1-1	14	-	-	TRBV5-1	CASSFGGVGAEAFF	TGCGCCAGCAGCTTTGGAGGGGTTGGGGCTGAAGCTTTCTTT
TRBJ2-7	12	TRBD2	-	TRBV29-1	CSVQATSNEQYF	TGCAGCGTTCAAGCGACTAGCAACGAGCAGTACTTC
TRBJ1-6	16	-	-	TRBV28	CASSFPQGMGNSPLHF	TGTGCCAGCAGTTTCCCGCAGGGGATGGGCAATTCACCCCTCCACTTT
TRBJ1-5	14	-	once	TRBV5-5	CASSLIQGGQPQHF	TGTGCCAGCAGCTTAATTCAGGGAGGGCAGCCCCAGCATTTT
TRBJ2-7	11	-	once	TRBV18	CASSPDEGQYF	TGTGCCAGCTCACCAGACGAGGGGCAGTACTTC
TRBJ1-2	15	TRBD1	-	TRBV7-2	CASSLDPGGRSGYTF	TGTGCCAGCAGCTTAGATCCAGGGGGGCGGTCTGGCTACACCTTC
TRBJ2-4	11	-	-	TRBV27	CASSLGDIQYF	TGTGCCAGCAGTTTGGGAGACATTCAGTACTTC
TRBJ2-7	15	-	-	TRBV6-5	CASSYFREQAYEQYF	TGTGCCAGCAGTTATTTTCGGGAGCAGGCCTACGAGCAGTACTTC
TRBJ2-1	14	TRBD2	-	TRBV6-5	CASNGKTSGTPQFF	TGTGCCAGCAACGGGAAGACTAGCGGGACTCCCCAGTTCTTC
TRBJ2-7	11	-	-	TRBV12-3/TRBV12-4	CASSFGLLAYF	TGTGCCAGCAGTTTTGGACTGCTGGCCTACTTC
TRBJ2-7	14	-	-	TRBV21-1	CASSTGLAGGEQYF	TGTGCCAGCAGCACGGGACTAGCGGGAGGCGAGCAGTACTTC